One and the same sample provided the 5 T cell receptor beta chains below, sequenced in a study of cytomegalovirus exposure and HLA in healthy donors. Amplification used 60 Vbeta primers and 13 Jbeta primers. The method was immunoSEQ multiplex PCR; TCRdb's version includes in-frame clones alone and lacks a portion of them. In total, the table holds some 75,000 clones. Material for sequencing was PBMCs. These receptors all stem from a boy between 10 and 17 years old in good health and CMV-seronegative.

The chain links TRBV4-2 to TRBJ1-1; a possible D gene is TRBD1 (5 bases). CDR3 length: 16 amino acids. Germline V lookup: CDR1 LGHNA, CDR2 YNFKEQ. Deletions cut 1 base from V and 4 bases from J, with 16 bases between. The CDR3, as DNA: TGTGCCAGCAGCCAAGTCGACGGGGGAAGGGGCACTGAAGCTTTCTTT. It is translated as CASSQVDGGRGTEAFF.

The CDR3 DNA reads as TGCGCCAGCAGCTCAGAAGGACAGAGAAATGAAGCTTTCTTT. This gives the protein CASSSEGQRNEAFF. The chain joins TRBV5-1 to TRBJ1-1; D is perhaps TRBD1 (6 bases). Germline loops: CDR1 SGHRS, CDR2 YFSETQ. The CDR3 has 14 residues. The V gene lost 3 bases and the J gene lost 7 bases, with 16 bases spanning the gap.

This chain uses TRBV5-1 with TRBJ2-7; the D is unclear. The CDR3 has 14 amino acids. Trimming removed 2 bases at V and 0 bases at J, with 9 bases between. Germline CDR1 reads SGHRS; CDR2 reads YFSETQ. As DNA, the CDR3 is TGCGCCAGCAGCTTAGGCGGTTTCTCCTACGAGCAGTACTTC. Translating gives CASSLGGFSYEQYF. Together with reference TRBV5-1 and TRBJ2-7, the CDR3 gives the full variable domain: KAGVTQTPRYLIKTRGQQVTLSCSPISGHRSVSWYQQTPGQGLQFLFEYFSETQRNKGNFPGRFSGRQFSNSRSEMNVSTLELGDSALYLCASSLGGFSYEQYFGPGTRLTVT.

The chain joins TRBV5-4 to TRBJ2-1, with TRBD2 matching over 8 bases. CDR3 length: 14 amino acids. Germline-derived CDR1 and CDR2 are SGHNT and YYREEE (reference sequence). V trimming: 4 bases; J trimming: 5 bases; junction bases outside the gene matches: 5. CDR3 region: CASSAGLGDNEQFF. DNA for the CDR3: TGTGCCAGCAGCGCGGGACTAGGGGACAATGAGCAGTTCTTC.

The chain carries TRBV30 and TRBJ2-7; possibly TRBD1 for D (6 bases). The CDR3 runs to 13 residues. CDR1 and CDR2 from the germline V gene are GTSNPN and SVGIG (reference sequence). V gave up 2 bases and J gave up 7 bases, with 15 bases separating them. CDR3 nucleotide sequence: TGTGCCTGGAGTAAGGGGGTCCTCAGGGAGCAGTACTTC. This encodes CAWSKGVLREQYF. Filled out from reference TRBV30 and TRBJ2-7, the complete variable domain reads SQTIHQWPATLVQPVGSPLSLECTVEGTSNPNLYWYRQAAGRGLQLLFYSVGIGQISSEVPQNLSASRPQDRQFILSSKKLLLSDSGFYLCAWSKGVLREQYFGPGTRLTVT.